These T cell receptor beta chains were read from a single sample in a study of shared clonotypes between healthy human individuals. TCRdb's table, derived via immunoSEQ multiplex PCR, lists solely in-frame clones and lacks some. The sample has 1.4 million to 1.5 million clones; more than 95% are singletons. The specimen sequenced was naive CD4+ T cells sorted from blood. These receptors were taken from a man aged 25-40 years in good health. The CDR3 runs from the conserved cysteine through the conserved F or W.

TRBV5-4 13 CASSLGFTDTQYF
TRBV5-1 14 CASSREGQNYGYTF
TRBV5-1 12 CASSFLGGGYTF
TRBV7-9 14 CASSFRDTGNTIYF
TRBV4-3 15 CASSLGRRQLTEAFF
TRBV5-1 14 CASSLRGRDNEQFF
TRBV2 11 CASSGGQPQHF
TRBV5-4 15 CASSGESLRIGEQFF
TRBV4-2 17 CASSQGGVPGSGETQYF
TRBV5-1 13 CASSDQGSGELFF
TRBV27 16 CASSPRERARTDTQYF
TRBV9 15 CASSPAWDREGKLFF
TRBV6-5 14 CASSYSGGSYEQYF
TRBV27 15 CASRFSDSRGEKLFF
TRBV2 14 CASSEEKVNEKLFF
TRBV5-1 14 CASSLVGRTDTQYF
TRBV2 15 CASSTRGSSTDTQYF
TRBV6-6 14 CASKTSGTNNEQFF
TRBV29-1 13 CSVGAGGLFEQYF
TRBV9 14 CASSVDPLSGGYTF
TRBV7-8 14 CASSLGSLQETQYF
TRBV28 14 CASSLLPINYGYTF
TRBV9 14 CASSVLSMTDTQYF
TRBV6-6 14 CASASGSPYNEQFF
TRBV5-4 15 CASSLMGRMNTEAFF